This TCR beta chain comes out of a study of blood T cell repertoires in COVID-19. Study context: Acute and convalescent COVID-19 specimens originated in the United States, Italy and Spain. The cDNA or gDNA used as material had been derived from T cells, B-cell-depleted T cells, or PBMCs.

Authors' processing steps: Cell counts per sample came from amplifying reference gene primers. Clones were read by immunoSEQ multiplex PCR, and TCRdb kept only the in-frame ones, dropping some. The V and J calls and the clone size are those of that table, but D and trimming were determined from the DNA. The table lists approximately 360,000 clones, 80% to 90% of them singletons. Germline CDR1 reads SEHNR; CDR2 reads FQNEAQ (reference sequence). The CDR3 consists of 15 residues. V dropped 4 bases and J dropped 0 bases, with 12 bases sitting between them. The receptor was derived from a man between 40 and 49 years old with acute or convalescent COVID-19. Sequencing used peripheral blood. This chain joins TRBV7-9 and TRBJ1-1; tentatively, D is TRBD1 (6 bases). The CDR3 nucleotides read TGTGCCAGCAGCTCGCCGACAGGAGTGAACACTGAAGCTTTCTTT. Its translation is CASSSPTGVNTEAFF.